This T cell receptor (beta chain) was obtained from a study of early T cells in non-severe SARS-CoV-2 infection. TCRdb redid the calling of the 5' RACE reads with MiXCR, one entry per CDR3 protein. Of about 99,000 distinct CDR3 sequences listed, 16% are singletons. This clonotype was recorded at least ten times. Germline V gene data show CDR1 as MNHEY and CDR2 as SMNVEV (reference sequence). CDR3 length: 13 residues. Trimming removed 6 bases from V and 1 base from J, with 10 bases in between. The source material was whole blood. The rearrangement joins TRBV27 to TRBJ2-7, with D hard to call. The sequence was obtained from an adult who was a healthcare worker with PCR-confirmed SARS-CoV-2 infection or an uninfected control (not recorded which). CDR3 coding DNA: TGTGCCAGCAGCGTGGGCCAATCCTACGAGCAGTACTTC. Translated: CASSVGQSYEQYF.